The 4 T cell receptor beta chains presented below share a single source sample, sequenced in a study of graft-versus-host responses after intestinal transplantation. Sequencing used immunoSEQ multiplex PCR; TCRdb keeps in-frame clones, though not all of them. The data show about 97,000 clones, 80% to 95% seen once. The sequencing used PBMCs, collected 450 to 460 days after intestinal transplant. These receptors originate from a human patient who received an intestinal transplant, so some T cells may come from the graft donor.

V gene TRBV29-1 combines with J gene TRBJ2-4, with 10 bases fitting TRBD1. CDR3 length: 17 residues. V lost 7 bases to trimming and J lost 0 bases; unmatched junction nucleotides: 12. Germline lookup yields CDR1 SQVTM and CDR2 ANQGSEA. This CDR3 reads CSANYGTGELAKNIQYF. Written as DNA, the CDR3 is TGCAGCGCAAATTACGGGACAGGGGAACTAGCCAAAAACATTCAGTACTTC.

V gene TRBV27 combines with J gene TRBJ1-6; possible D gene TRBD1, 5 bases. This CDR3 is 15 amino acids long. V was clipped by 8 bases and J by 9 bases, with 20 bases between them. Germline V lookup: CDR1 MNHEY, CDR2 SMNVEV (reference sequence). CDR3 DNA sequence: TGTGCCAGCGCGGAGGTGTGGGGGGGAGGTTCACCCCTCCACTTT. Protein sequence: CASAEVWGGGSPLHF.

The chain links TRBV11-2 to TRBJ1-1; D is perhaps TRBD1 (6 bases). The CDR3 has 15 residues. V lost 4 bases and J 4 bases, leaving 16 bases between the germline ends. Looked up from germline, CDR1 is SGHAT and CDR2 is FQNNGV. The CDR3 region has the DNA TGTGCCAGCAGCTCCACAGGGTGGGGCGGCACTGAAGCTTTCTTT. Amino acids: CASSSTGWGGTEAFF.

This sequence joins TRBV6-5 and TRBJ2-2; D gene uncertain. The CDR3 consists of 14 residues. Germline CDR1 is MNHEY and CDR2 is SVGAGI. Trimming shortened V by 2 bases and J by 6 bases, and 10 bases separated the two germline ends. The DNA of the CDR3 is TGTGCCAGCAGTTACGACCGGTGGTCCGGGGAGCTGTTTTTT. Amino acids: CASSYDRWSGELFF.